This entry lists 12 T cell receptor beta chains sequenced from one sample in a study of lymphopenia after photon versus proton radiotherapy. The repertoire was sequenced with immunoSEQ multiplex PCR; TCRdb's copy has only in-frame clones and lacks some. The sample has some 30,000 clones; roughly nine tenths are singletons. The sequencing used peripheral blood, collected from a patient treated with proton-based radiotherapy. These receptors originate from a woman in her 70s with pancreatic cancer. Some clones in this sample may be carry-over from other donors' samples.

The gene calls are TRBV29-1 and TRBJ2-1; D gene unclear. This CDR3 is 12 amino acids long. CDR1 and CDR2 from the germline V gene are SQVTM and ANQGSEA. CDR3 sequence (DNA): TGCGCCGCGTTTGGCGGTGTCAATGAGCAGTTCTTC. Translating gives CAAFGGVNEQFF.

The V call is TRBV9, the J call TRBJ1-1; no clear D gene. CDR3 size: 15 residues. The germline CDR1 and CDR2 sequences are SGDLS and YYNGEE. V shed 0 bases and J shed 0 bases, with 9 bases lying between them. The DNA for the CDR3 is TGTGCCAGCAGCGTAGTGGAGGGTCTGAACACTGAAGCTTTCTTT. Its protein product is CASSVVEGLNTEAFF.

The chain uses TRBV18 and TRBJ1-1, with TRBD1 matching over 7 bases. Germline V gene lookup returns CDR1 KGHSH and CDR2 LQKENI. This CDR3 has 15 residues. Trimming removed 2 bases from V and 1 base from J; junction bases left unmatched: 4. In DNA form, the CDR3 reads TGTGCCAGCTCACCAGACAGGGCGGGGAACACTGAAGCTTTCTTT. Its protein product is CASSPDRAGNTEAFF.

The CDR3 spells CASSFSVLGDYEQYF. In nucleotides, the CDR3 is TGTGCCAGCAGCTTTTCAGTTCTAGGCGACTACGAGCAGTACTTC. The chain couples TRBV13 to TRBJ2-5; D ambiguous. Matching the DNA end better, TRBJ2-7 makes the J call doubtful. Germline lookup yields CDR1 PRHDT and CDR2 FYEKMQ (reference sequence). This CDR3 has 15 amino acids.

CDR3 in amino acids: CAVIGSPNTGELFF. The DNA for the CDR3 is TGTGCCGTCATCGGGAGTCCGAACACCGGGGAGCTGTTTTTT. V gene TRBV28 combines with J gene TRBJ2-2; a weak D match, TRBD2 (6 bases). The CDR3 loop spans 14 amino acids. V was trimmed by 11 bases and J by 0 bases, leaving 13 bases between them. Germline V gene lookup returns CDR1 MDHEN and CDR2 SYDVKM.

The chain couples TRBV14 to TRBJ2-3, with 13 bases lining up with TRBD2. Germline trimming cut 3 bases from V and 3 bases from J; bases unmatched to any gene: 3. Per the germline V gene, CDR1 is SGHDN and CDR2 is FVKESK. This CDR3 comprises 16 residues. DNA of the CDR3: TGTGCCAGCAGCCACGGGACTAGCGGGAAAACAGATACGCAGTATTTT. The encoded protein is CASSHGTSGKTDTQYF.

V gene TRBV11-2 combines with J gene TRBJ1-2, with TRBD1 matching 9 bases. V shed 7 bases, J shed 4 bases, and the junction held 4 bases outside the gene matches. This CDR3 is 13 amino acids long. The germline V gene encodes CDR1 SGHAT and CDR2 FQNNGV. This chain's CDR3 is CASTEQGAYGYTF. The CDR3 nucleotides are TGTGCCAGCACCGAACAGGGGGCCTATGGCTACACCTTC.

The chain has TRBV10-3 and TRBJ1-2, with 9 nucleotides matching TRBD1. The ends lost 8 bases at V and 3 bases at J; junction bases unmatched: 4. Germline-derived CDR1 and CDR2 are ENHRY and SYGVKD. The CDR3 is 13 amino acids. CDR3 sequence reads: CAIGTGLDYGYTF. CDR3 coding DNA: TGTGCCATCGGGACAGGGCTTGACTATGGCTACACCTTC.

The chain employs TRBV2 and TRBJ1-2, with a tentative D call TRBD1 (6 bases). Between the trimmed V and J ends, which lost 6 bases and 2 bases, there was a span of 13 bases. Germline V gives CDR1 SNHLY, CDR2 FYNNEI. This CDR3 comprises 14 residues. The CDR3: CASRRTVMNYGYTF. Here the CDR3 DNA reads TGTGCCAGCAGACGGACAGTTATGAACTATGGCTACACCTTC.

The genes are TRBV7-9 and TRBJ2-3; 8 nucleotides match TRBD2. Trimming removed 5 bases from V and 5 bases from J; junction bases left unmatched: 9. Germline CDR1 and CDR2: SEHNR and FQNEAQ (reference sequence). The CDR3 is 15 residues long. CDR3 nucleotide sequence: TGTGCCAGCAGCAAAGCTAGCGGGTTGGGAGATACGCAGTATTTT. Translation: CASSKASGLGDTQYF. The variable domain in full, completed from reference TRBV7-9 and TRBJ2-3, reads DTGVSQNPRHKITKRGQNVTFRCDPISEHNRLYWYRQTLGQGPEFLTYFQNEAQLEKSRLLSDRFSAERPKGSFSTLEIQRTEQGDSAMYLCASSKASGLGDTQYFGPGTRLTVL.

This clone appeared a single time. CDR3 nucleotide sequence: TGTGCCAGCTGGACAGCCCCTATACTTTATACGCAGTATTTT. Amino acids: CASWTAPILYTQYF. The rearrangement joins TRBV21-1 to TRBJ2-3; the DNA was not compared with TRBD1, the D call given in the table. TRBV21-1 is a known pseudogene. This CDR3 is 14 amino acids long.

This sequence joins TRBV28 and TRBJ1-2; 9 positions agree with TRBD1. The CDR3 sequence is 13 residues long. The germline V gene encodes CDR1 MDHEN and CDR2 SYDVKM. With 2 bases clipped from V and 14 bases from J, the junction kept 9 bases outside the gene matches. CDR3 in amino acids: CASSLLQGAGVTF. In DNA form, the CDR3 reads TGTGCCAGCAGTTTACTACAGGGGGCGGGGGTGACCTTC.